The T cell receptor (beta chain) described here comes from a study of blood T cell repertoires in COVID-19. This table comes from immunoSEQ multiplex PCR, and its TCRdb copy is limited to in-frame clones, with some not included. The sample includes about 88,000 clones, around 90% of them seen just once. The germline V and J ends were trimmed by 4 bases and 8 bases, with 8 bases remaining between them. In germline, CDR1 is SGHNT, CDR2 YENEEA. The CDR3 has 11 amino acids. Sequencing was performed on peripheral blood. V and J are TRBV11-3 and TRBJ1-1; maybe TRBD1 (6 bases). The receptor was isolated from a woman aged 60-75 years with COVID-19, enrolled during active disease. CDR3 DNA sequence: TGTGCCAGCAGCTCGGGGGGCGAAGCTTTCTTT. Its protein is CASSSGGEAFF.